The 8 T cell receptor beta chains below come from one sample, sequenced in a study of blood T cell repertoires in COVID-19. Using immunoSEQ multiplex PCR, the repertoire was profiled, and TCRdb retains in-frame clones only, with some absent. The sample yields about 68,000 clones, 60% to 85% seen once. Sequencing input: peripheral blood. These receptors originate from a human donor in a cohort sampled during active COVID-19.

This sequence joins TRBV3-1 (or the pseudogene TRBV3-2) and TRBJ2-2; tentative D call: TRBD2 (6 bases). This CDR3 contains 14 residues. V gave up 8 bases and J gave up 2 bases, with 12 bases separating them. Germline CDR1 is LGHDT and CDR2 is YNNKEL (reference sequence). Here the CDR3 DNA reads TGTGCCAGCTCGGGACTTCCCAACACCGGGGAGCTGTTTTTT. This translates into CASSGLPNTGELFF.

The chain's CDR3 is CASSQDRGTNTDTQYF. CDR3 nucleotide sequence: TGCGCCAGCAGCCAAGATCGGGGGACCAACACAGATACGCAGTATTTT. The J gene is TRBJ2-3, the V gene TRBV4-3; possible D gene TRBD2, 6 bases. The CDR3 covers 16 residues. The germline CDR1 and CDR2 sequences are LGHNA and YSLEER. The ends were cut back, 0 bases at V and 2 bases at J, with 12 bases in the middle.

The chain joins TRBV7-8 to TRBJ1-4, with TRBD1 matching 10 bases. The CDR3 runs to 19 residues. J lost 7 bases, V lost 2 bases, and 16 bases had no gene match. Germline V gene data show CDR1 as SGHVS and CDR2 as FQNEAQ. CDR3 sequence (DNA): TGTGCCAGCAGCTTATTACGGGGCCGAAGACAGGGGGCTCGTGAAAAACTGTTTTTT. It translates to CASSLLRGRRQGAREKLFF.

The chain couples TRBV18 to TRBJ1-2; TRBD1 matches at 8 bases. The CDR3 runs to 14 residues. Germline CDR1 KGHSH, CDR2 LQKENI. Trimming cost V 6 bases and J 5 bases; bases outside gene matches: 8. Here the CDR3 DNA reads TGTGCCAGCTCCCCCGGGACAGGCCTATATGGCTACACCTTC. Its translation: CASSPGTGLYGYTF.

V gene TRBV10-1 combines with J gene TRBJ2-7, with 7 positions matching TRBD1. Unmatched junction bases numbered 7, after V lost 3 bases and J lost 2 bases. Germline values: CDR1 WNHNN, CDR2 SYGVQD (reference sequence). The CDR3 consists of 15 residues. The CDR3 region has the DNA TGCGCCAGCAGTGAAGGCCGGGACAGAACCTACGAGCAGTACTTC. It translates to CASSEGRDRTYEQYF.

V and J are TRBV28 and TRBJ2-3, with D possibly matching TRBD1 (5 bases). CDR3 length: 15 amino acids. From germline, CDR1 is MDHEN and CDR2 SYDVKM. V dropped 2 bases and J dropped 2 bases, with 11 bases sitting between them. In nucleotides, the CDR3 is TGTGCCAGCAGTTTACTCAGGGCATCCACAGATACGCAGTATTTT. It yields the protein CASSLLRASTDTQYF.

This rearrangement joins TRBV28 to TRBJ2-4, with TRBD2 identical over 10 bases. This CDR3 has 15 amino acids. The germline V gene has CDR1 MDHEN and CDR2 SYDVKM. V lost 5 bases and J lost 4; bases outside the gene matches: 5. This CDR3 is CASSRGGLAKNIQYF. CDR3 DNA: TGTGCCAGCAGTAGAGGGGGACTAGCGAAAAACATTCAGTACTTC.

This sequence joins TRBV3-1 (or the pseudogene TRBV3-2) and TRBJ2-2, with D perhaps matching TRBD1 (6 bases). Germline V gives CDR1 LGHDT, CDR2 YNNKEL (reference sequence). Trimming took 6 bases from V and 5 from J, leaving 19 bases between them. The CDR3 runs 16 residues. In DNA form, the CDR3 reads TGTGCCAGCAGTCTCGACAGGTCATGGGAAACCGGGGAGCTGTTTTTT. Amino acid sequence: CASSLDRSWETGELFF.